This is a list of T cell receptor beta chains from one sample in a study of blood T cells in healthy people across ages. A single record per CDR3 protein comes from TCRdb applying MiXCR to the 5' RACE reads. The sample contains hundreds of thousands of distinct CDR3 sequences, approximately 50% of which appear only once. Sequenced sample: blood. All receptors come from a man aged 55 to 70 in good health. CDR3s include the opening cysteine and the closing phenylalanine or tryptophan. The D gene is left open where the match is weak. For some rows the clone size is stated as once, few or many, or as a class when expanded; others skip it.

TRBJ2-5 TRBV2 15 TRBD1 once TGTGCCAGCAGTCTCGGACAGGGAATTTTGGAGACCCAGTACTTC CASSLGQGILETQYF
TRBJ1-1 TRBV29-1 13 TRBD1 - TGCAGCGTTAAGGGACAGGGGGATACTGAAGCTTTCTTT CSVKGQGDTEAFF
TRBJ1-4 TRBV29-1 11 - few TGCAGCGTTGAGGAAGGTGAAAAACTGTTTTTT CSVEEGEKLFF
TRBJ2-5 TRBV20-1 11 - - TGCAGTGTCGCAGGTGGAGAGACCCAGTACTTC CSVAGGETQYF
TRBJ2-5 TRBV7-2 14 TRBD1 few TGTGCCAGCAGTCAACCACAGGGGGCAGAGACCCAGTACTTC CASSQPQGAETQYF
TRBJ2-1 TRBV12-3/TRBV12-4 14 - - TGTGCCAGCGGGCTCGGGGGGCCGGGCAATGAGCAGTTCTTC CASGLGGPGNEQFF
TRBJ2-6 TRBV5-1 13 - few TGCGCCAGCAGCCCAGTTGGGGCCAACGTCCTGACTTTC CASSPVGANVLTF
TRBJ2-5 TRBV10-2 12 - few TGCGCCAGCAGTGAGCTGGGGGAGACCCAGTACTTC CASSELGETQYF
TRBJ2-5 TRBV7-2 17 - many TGTGCCAGCAGCTTAGGACCCTACGGGGGCCTCCAAGAGACCCAGTACTTC CASSLGPYGGLQETQYF
TRBJ2-5 TRBV3-1 16 - few TGTGCCAGCAGCCCCCCCTTAGGGCGATCCACAGAGACCCAGTACTTC CASSPPLGRSTETQYF
TRBJ2-3 TRBV20-1 15 - - TGCAGCGCTAGGATGAGGAGGCGTTGGAGTGATACGCAGTATTTT CSARMRRRWSDTQYF
TRBJ2-7 TRBV20-1 14 - - TGCAGTGCTCTTACTATCGGGGGGCCCTACGAGCAGTACTTC CSALTIGGPYEQYF
TRBJ2-1 TRBV9 14 - - TGTGCCAGCAGCAAGGAATTCCTTTTCAATGAGCAGTTCTTC CASSKEFLFNEQFF
TRBJ1-4 TRBV4-1 16 - few TGCGCCAGCAGCCAAGATCTAGGAAGGGGGGGTGAAAAACTGTTTTTT CASSQDLGRGGEKLFF
TRBJ1-6 TRBV20-1 15 - - TGCAGTGTCCCCAGCGCGGCCTCCTATAATTCACCCCTCCACTTT CSVPSAASYNSPLHF
TRBJ2-3 TRBV24-1 17 TRBD1 - TGTGCCACCAGTGATCCCGGGACAGCTTTAACACGGGGTACGCAGTATTTT CATSDPGTALTRGTQYF